This TCR beta chain was profiled in a study of T-cell reconstitution after alpha-beta-depleted transplantation in children. Notes on the study in general: By about two months after transplant, alpha-beta T cells reportedly arose from several hundred graft clones that had expanded. Surviving recipient T cells and thymic progenitors underlay high day-60 TCRbeta diversity in some patients. Newly generated T cells supplied most T-cell counts and diversity one year post-transplant.

Unique molecular identifiers were built into the TCRbeta library. TCRdb independently ran MiXCR on the PCR reads; one entry per CDR3 protein. The sample has fewer than 550,000 distinct CDR3 sequences, roughly an eighth seen once. This clonotype was detected only a few times. Its antigen is not identified. This clonotype originated in a female patient aged 2-10 years who had a stem cell transplant for aplastic anemia, so the T cells may come from the graft donor. The specimen was PBMCs, mostly from graft donor cells, collected 180 days after TCRalphabeta/CD19-depleted stem cell transplant.

The CDR3 nucleotides are TGTGCCAGCAGTTACGCGCAGTTGAACACTGAAGCTTTCTTT. It yields the protein CASSYAQLNTEAFF. The chain uses TRBV6-5 and TRBJ1-1; D gene ambiguous. V gave up 2 bases and J gave up 0 bases, with 7 bases separating them. CDR3 length: 14 residues. Germline CDR1 is MNHEY and CDR2 is SVGAGI.